The sequence of this T cell receptor (beta chain) was determined in a study of cytomegalovirus exposure and HLA in healthy donors. Study-wide points: Three CMV-associated chains were confirmed in vitro to be specific for CMV antigens. Using the classifier, cytomegalovirus status was reportedly diagnosed with high specificity and sensitivity. The study recorded about 150 TCR beta chains that were cytomegalovirus-associated.

The assay was immunoSEQ multiplex PCR, and TCRdb's table has in-frame clones only and misses some. The sample records under 150,000 clones, more than 75% being singletons. V lost 3 bases, J lost 0 bases, and 8 bases lay in between. Germline V gives CDR1 SGHAT, CDR2 FQNNGV. This CDR3 is 14 amino acids long. Concerning this clone itself: Its antigen is currently unknown.

The receptor comes from a man between 18 and 35 years old in good health and CMV-seropositive. V and J are TRBV11-2 and TRBJ1-1; D gene unclear. The sample consisted of PBMCs. The CDR3 coding sequence is TGTGCCAGCAGCTTCCTTAGTTTGAACACTGAAGCTTTCTTT. It yields the protein CASSFLSLNTEAFF.